This TCR beta chain was retrieved from a study of blood T cells in healthy people across ages. This clonotype was counted a few times. Germline CDR1 is DFQATT and CDR2 is SNEGSKA (reference sequence). The V end lost 4 bases, the J end lost 0 bases, and 11 bases lay between the germline ends. The CDR3 runs 14 residues. Combining a sample-barcoded 5' primer with a J-beta primer mix, a second PCR ran for 7 to 11 cycles. TCRdb reprocessed the 5' RACE reads with MiXCR, giving one entry per CDR3 protein. In the table there are 700,000 or so distinct CDR3 sequences, 22% of which are singletons. V gene TRBV20-1 combines with J gene TRBJ2-3; D is unclear. The clonotype comes from a man aged 65 to 79 in good health. Sequenced input: blood. CDR3: CSAITRKSTDTQYF. DNA of the CDR3: TGCAGTGCTATCACCAGGAAAAGCACAGATACGCAGTATTTT.